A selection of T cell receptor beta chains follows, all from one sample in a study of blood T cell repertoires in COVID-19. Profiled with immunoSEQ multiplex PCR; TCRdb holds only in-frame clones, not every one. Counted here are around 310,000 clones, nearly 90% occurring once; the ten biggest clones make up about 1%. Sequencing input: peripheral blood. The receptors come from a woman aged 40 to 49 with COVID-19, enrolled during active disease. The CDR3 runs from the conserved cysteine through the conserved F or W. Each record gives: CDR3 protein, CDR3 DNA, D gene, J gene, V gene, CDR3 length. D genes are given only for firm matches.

CASSPRQGTNEKLFF	TGTGCCAGCAGCCCCCGACAGGGGACTAATGAAAAACTGTTTTTT	TRBD1	TRBJ1-4	TRBV7-2	15
CAISGTPGETQYF	TGTGCCATCAGTGGTACCCCCGGGGAGACCCAGTACTTC	-	TRBJ2-5	TRBV10-3	13
CATSRDFRAKNTGELFF	TGTGCCACCAGCAGAGATTTCAGGGCAAAAAACACCGGGGAGCTGTTTTTT	-	TRBJ2-2	TRBV15	17
CASSLGDRGRHEQYF	TGTGCCAGCAGCTTAGGGGACAGGGGGCGGCACGAGCAGTACTTC	TRBD1	TRBJ2-7	TRBV11-1	15
CASSGLGNSPLHF	TGTGCCAGCTCGGGGTTAGGGAATTCACCCCTCCACTTT	-	TRBJ1-6	TRBV25-1	13
CAITPTGNTIYF	TGTGCCATCACCCCGACGGGGAACACCATATATTTT	-	TRBJ1-3	TRBV10-3	12
CASSAGQVDYGYTF	TGTGCCAGCAGCGCGGGACAGGTAGACTATGGCTACACCTTC	TRBD1	TRBJ1-2	TRBV9	14
CASSRGTGSYEQYF	TGTGCCAGCAGCCGCGGGACAGGGTCCTACGAGCAGTACTTC	TRBD1	TRBJ2-7	TRBV3-1/TRBV3-2	14
CASSSGTGESGYTF	TGTGCCAGCAGTTCAGGGACAGGGGAAAGCGGCTACACCTTC	TRBD1	TRBJ1-2	TRBV28	14
CASSPQQGNNQPQHF	TGTGCCAGCTCACCACAGCAGGGTAACAATCAGCCCCAGCATTTT	-	TRBJ1-5	TRBV18	15
CASSFIASGDTEAFF	TGCGCCAGCAGCTTTATTGCCTCGGGGGACACTGAAGCTTTCTTT	-	TRBJ1-1	TRBV5-1	15
CASSVGGGLYEQYF	TGTGCCAGCAGCGTAGGTGGAGGGCTTTACGAGCAGTACTTC	-	TRBJ2-7	TRBV9	14
CASSLDAGSGTGELFF	TGTGCCAGCAGCTTAGACGCGGGCTCGGGGACCGGGGAGCTGTTTTTT	-	TRBJ2-2	TRBV11-3	16
CAWTTTGGQNYGYTF	TGTGCCTGGACTACCACAGGGGGCCAGAACTATGGCTACACCTTC	TRBD1	TRBJ1-2	TRBV30	15
CASSLGSGSEQFF	TGTGCCAGCAGTTTAGGGTCAGGGTCTGAGCAGTTCTTC	-	TRBJ2-1	TRBV27	13
CASTDGMRGETQYF	TGTGCCAGCACCGACGGGATGCGGGGGGAGACCCAGTACTTC	TRBD2	TRBJ2-5	TRBV28	14
CSASVGGAVYEQYF	TGCAGTGCTAGTGTCGGTGGCGCGGTCTACGAGCAGTACTTC	-	TRBJ2-7	TRBV20-1	14